These 4 T cell receptor beta chains were sequenced from one sample in a study of T-cell reconstitution after alpha-beta-depleted transplantation in children. Using unique molecular identifiers, the investigators prepared the TCRbeta library. TCRdb fed the PCR reads into MiXCR, producing one record per CDR3 protein. Of 250,000 to 400,000 distinct CDR3 sequences detected, around 25% appear once; the ten largest clones hold 11%. The sample consisted of PBMCs, mostly from graft donor cells, taken 180 days after TCRalphabeta/CD19-depleted stem cell transplant. These receptor sequences come from a male patient between 5 and 17 years old who had a stem cell transplant for acute lymphoblastic leukemia, so the T cells may come from the graft donor.

J is TRBJ1-1 and V is TRBV5-1, with TRBD1 as a possible D gene (5 bases). CDR3 size: 15 residues. V lost 5 bases, J lost 1 base, and 15 bases lay in between. Germline V gives CDR1 SGHRS, CDR2 YFSETQ. The CDR3 DNA is TGCGCCAGCAGGGATTGGGGAGGGGCGAACACTGAAGCTTTCTTT. Protein product: CASRDWGGANTEAFF.

Here the CDR3 DNA reads TGTGCCAGCAGTTCCGGGGGCGCTCGGCAGCCCCAGCATTTT. It translates to CASSSGGARQPQHF. The chain combines TRBV12-3 or TRBV12-4 with TRBJ1-5, with D possibly matching TRBD1 (6 bases). The CDR3 contains 14 residues. Trimming removed 4 bases at V and 7 bases at J, with 14 bases between.

This chain uses TRBV14 with TRBJ2-3; D is unclear. There are 15 residues in the CDR3. CDR1 SGHDN and CDR2 FVKESK come from the germline V gene. V shed 4 bases and J shed 4 bases, with 15 bases lying between them. The chain's CDR3 is CASSPRSRKPDTQYF. In DNA form, the CDR3 reads TGTGCCAGCAGCCCTAGGTCCAGAAAGCCAGATACGCAGTATTTT.

This clonotype has at least ten counts. The chain couples TRBV5-6 to TRBJ2-7; D might be TRBD1 or TRBD2, each matching 7 bases. This CDR3 is built from 14 residues. Germline values: CDR1 SGHDT, CDR2 YYEEEE. The V gene lost 3 bases and the J gene lost 4 bases, with 14 bases spanning the gap. DNA for the CDR3: TGTGCCAGCAGCTGGGGAGGGGGCCTTTACGAGCAGTACTTC. It codes for CASSWGGGLYEQYF.